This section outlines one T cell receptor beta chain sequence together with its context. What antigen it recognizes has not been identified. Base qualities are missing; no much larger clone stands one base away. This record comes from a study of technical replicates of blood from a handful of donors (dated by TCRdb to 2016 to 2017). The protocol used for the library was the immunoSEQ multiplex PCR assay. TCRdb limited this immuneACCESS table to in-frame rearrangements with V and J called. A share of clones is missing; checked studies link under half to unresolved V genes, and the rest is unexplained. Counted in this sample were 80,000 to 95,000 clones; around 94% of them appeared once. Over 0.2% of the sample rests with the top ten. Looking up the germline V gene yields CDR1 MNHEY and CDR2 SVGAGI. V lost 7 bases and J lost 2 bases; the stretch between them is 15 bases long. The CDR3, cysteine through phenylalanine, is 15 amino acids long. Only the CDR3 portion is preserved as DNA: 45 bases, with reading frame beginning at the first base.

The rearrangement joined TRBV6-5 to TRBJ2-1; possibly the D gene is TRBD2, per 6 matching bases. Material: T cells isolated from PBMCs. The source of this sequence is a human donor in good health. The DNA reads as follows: TGTGCCAGCACTGGTTCTAGCGTCCCCTACAATGAGCAGTTCTTC. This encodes CASTGSSVPYNEQFF.